These T cell receptor beta chains were read from a single sample in a study of T cells in Graves' hyperthyroidism and ophthalmopathy. TCRdb processed the multiplex PCR reads anew with MiXCR; each CDR3 protein has one entry. The table lists hundreds of thousands of distinct CDR3 sequences, 14% of them singletons, with about 10% in the top ten. Sequencing input: blood. These receptor sequences come from a woman aged 18-35 years with Graves' hyperthyroidism. The CDR3 runs from the conserved cysteine through the conserved F or W. The D gene is left open where the match is weak. The listing skips clone size in some rows; elsewhere it reads once, few, many or a size class.

>TRBV24-1|TRBJ2-1|-|many
TGTGCCACCAGTGGTTCGGCGGGGAGGTACAATGAGCAGTTCTTC
CATSGSAGRYNEQFF
>TRBV3-1|TRBJ2-7|TRBD1|-
TGTGCCAGCAGCCAAGAGGGGACAGGGTACTACGAGCAGTACTTC
CASSQEGTGYYEQYF
>TRBV6-5|TRBJ1-1|-|many
TGTGCCAGCAGTTACTCGATGTATTTACCTGAAGCTTTCTTT
CASSYSMYLPEAFF
>TRBV27|TRBJ2-1|-|many
TGTGCCAGCAGTTTGGTGGCGGATACCTACAATGAGCAGTTCTTC
CASSLVADTYNEQFF
>TRBV7-9|TRBJ2-7|TRBD2|many
TGTGCCAGCGGGGGGGTCTACGAGCAGTACTTC
CASGGVYEQYF
>TRBV9|TRBJ1-5|TRBD1|many
TGTGCCAGCAGCGCGGCCGGGACAGCCGGTCAGCCCCAGCATTTT
CASSAAGTAGQPQHF
>TRBV4-1|TRBJ1-6|-|few
TGCGCCAGCAGCCAATCAACGACGTCCCGGGGTTCACCCCTCCACTTT
CASSQSTTSRGSPLHF
>TRBV12-3/TRBV12-4|TRBJ1-5|-|few
TGTGCCAGCAGTTCGGGTTACAATCAGCCCCAGCATTTT
CASSSGYNQPQHF
>TRBV6-2/TRBV6-3|TRBJ2-6|-|few
TGTGCCAGCAGTCGTGGGCGGACCTCTGGGGCCAACGTCCTGACTTTC
CASSRGRTSGANVLTF
>TRBV6-1|TRBJ1-1|-|many
TGTGCCACGTCCGCCGCATGGGTGGGAACTGAAGCTTTCTTT
CATSAAWVGTEAFF
>TRBV13|TRBJ1-1|-|-
TGTGCCAGCAGCTTCGCAGGGGACTTGAACACTGAAGCTTTCTTT
CASSFAGDLNTEAFF
>TRBV9|TRBJ2-7|TRBD2|few
TGTGCCAGCAGCGCCCGGAGCGGGAGCTCCTACGAGCAGTACTTC
CASSARSGSSYEQYF
>TRBV7-9|TRBJ1-1|-|few
TGTGCCAGCAGCTACCTTCGGGGTGGAGACACTGAAGCTTTCTTT
CASSYLRGGDTEAFF
>TRBV28|TRBJ1-5|-|many
TGTGCCAGCAGTTTCCATGGGCAGCCCCAGCATTTT
CASSFHGQPQHF
>TRBV3-1|TRBJ1-1|-|many
TGTGCCAGCAGCCTCCTCCGGACTGGCACTGAAGCTTTCTTT
CASSLLRTGTEAFF
>TRBV3-1|TRBJ2-1|TRBD2|-
TGTGCCAGCAGCCATCTCCGACTAGCGGGAGGGAGGAATGAGCAGCTCTTC
CASSHLRLAGGRNEQLF
>TRBV13|TRBJ1-3|-|many
TGTGCCAGCGGCACCGTCGCCTCAGGCTCTGGAAACACCATATATTTT
CASGTVASGSGNTIYF
>TRBV20-1|TRBJ2-7|TRBD2|many
TGCAGTGCTAGGACTAGCGCAAACTACGAGCAGTACTTC
CSARTSANYEQYF
>TRBV7-2|TRBJ2-7|-|many
TGTGCCAGCTCACCACGGGATAATTACGAGCAGTACTTC
CASSPRDNYEQYF
>TRBV20-1|TRBJ2-7|-|many
TGCAGTGCTAGGCTCGGTTCTAACTACGAGCAGTACTTC
CSARLGSNYEQYF
>TRBV27|TRBJ2-3|TRBD2|-
TGTGCCAGCACCCCAAGGGCGGGAGGGGACACAGATACGCAGTATTTT
CASTPRAGGDTDTQYF
>TRBV5-4|TRBJ2-3|TRBD2|many
TGTGCCAGCAGCCTCACTAGCGGGAGGGCAACAGATACGCAGTATTTT
CASSLTSGRATDTQYF
>TRBV18|TRBJ1-1|-|many
TGTGCCAGCTCACCGCCGTCAGGCCGAGGGCGGACTGAAGCTTTCTTT
CASSPPSGRGRTEAFF
>TRBV29-1|TRBJ2-4|TRBD1|-
TGCAGCGTTGGAGGACAGGGGGGGATAAACATTCAGTACTTC
CSVGGQGGINIQYF
>TRBV20-1|TRBJ2-1|-|-
TGCAGTGCTCAGGAGGGGCATAGCTCCTACAATGAGCAGTTCTTC
CSAQEGHSSYNEQFF
>TRBV5-8|TRBJ1-2|TRBD1|-
TGTGCCAGCAGGAAGATGACAGGGGCCTATCCGGGCTACACCTTC
CASRKMTGAYPGYTF
>TRBV29-1|TRBJ2-1|TRBD1|many
TGCAGCGTGGACCGGGACAGGGGCTGGAATGAGCAGTTCTTC
CSVDRDRGWNEQFF
>TRBV18|TRBJ2-6|TRBD1|-
TGTGCCAGCTCACACGCCCTGACAGGGGCAGGGGCCAACGTCCTGACTTTC
CASSHALTGAGANVLTF